These T cell receptor beta chains were read from a single sample in a study of CXCR3-negative and CXCR3-positive naive CD8 T cells. TCRdb reprocessed the 5' RACE reads and stores each CDR3 protein as one record, lacking DNA. This sample's table has tens of thousands of distinct CDR3 sequences. The source material was memory CD8+ T cells from blood. The receptors here all came from a human donor in good health. Some clones in this sample may be carry-over from other donors' samples. Each CDR3 is given with its conserved first and last residue. Only part of the rows carry a size: once, few, many, or a class if the clone is expanded.

TRBV27,TRBJ2-7,.,CASGFSSTVSYEQYF
TRBV7-9,TRBJ2-7,.,CASDSGTVYEQYF
TRBV7-9,TRBJ2-1,.,CASSLESDNEQFF
TRBV13,TRBJ2-1,.,CASTMPWLAGDEQSF
TRBV5-1,TRBJ1-1,.,CASSLAMATEAFF
TRBV29-1,TRBJ2-7,.,CSPRRTGGREQYF
TRBV29-1,TRBJ1-1,.,CSVEGDTINTEAFF
TRBV7-6,TRBJ2-1,.,CASSLAHRTSQPNEQFF
TRBV7-9,TRBJ1-1,.,CASSHPLDTEAFF
TRBV6-2/TRBV6-3,TRBJ1-2,.,CASSYGGLEYGYTF
TRBV5-5,TRBJ2-2,.,CASSFRQGAANTGELFF
TRBV4-2,TRBJ2-4,.,CASSQDGAASSNIQYF
TRBV29-1,TRBJ1-1,.,CSVTLSGLPNTEAFF
TRBV7-8,TRBJ2-1,.,CASSPWTGSYNEQFF
TRBV21-1,TRBJ2-5,.,CASSKDTRERAMSGETQYF
TRBV29-1,TRBJ2-1,.,CSVEQFTGQGLIYEQFF
TRBV7-2,TRBJ2-3,.,CASSLEGPPSTDTQYF
TRBV5-5,TRBJ2-2,.,CASVAGRGGELFF
TRBV27,TRBJ2-7,.,CASRYGWNNEQYF
TRBV7-9,TRBJ2-7,.,CASSSLLSSAGASTYEQYF
TRBV7-6,TRBJ2-7,.,CASSLLDQGLGEQYF
TRBV6-5,TRBJ1-4,.,CASSYSAGEEKLFF
TRBV18,TRBJ2-7,.,CASSPGTGAVFTYEQYF
TRBV6-4,TRBJ2-1,.,CASSEGEFNEQFF
TRBV29-1,TRBJ1-1,.,CSVEIRGGNTEAFF
TRBV29-1,TRBJ2-7,.,CSVYTGTGSYEQYF
TRBV4-3,TRBJ2-7,.,CASSPYTGYEQYF
TRBV29-1,TRBJ2-7,.,CSVVALVTYEQYF
TRBV20-1,TRBJ2-1,.,CSARDLDSRVNEQFF
TRBV28,TRBJ2-3,.,CASSSGPRTDTQYF
TRBV2,TRBJ2-3,.,CASFSPVDTQYF
TRBV6-2/TRBV6-3,TRBJ2-1,.,CASSPPSGYNEQFF
TRBV3-2,TRBJ2-7,.,CASSQDQCEQYF
TRBV10-3,TRBJ1-2,medium-sized,CAISEREQGDYGYTF
TRBV15,TRBJ2-2,.,CATSSPGQGRILGTGELFF
TRBV29-1,TRBJ2-7,.,CSVMTGDTVYEQYF
TRBV6-5,TRBJ2-5,.,CASSTSGSQETHYF